The clone carrying this T cell receptor beta chain was counted between two and nine times. Its antigen remains unknown. V dropped 5 bases and J dropped 1 base, with 11 bases sitting between them. CDR3 size: 14 residues. This sample was included in a study of Graves' ophthalmopathy and Graves' hyperthyroidism. Study summary: No ophthalmopathy within 18 months of follow-up signified stable hyperthyroidism. Findings and limits, study-wide: Blood also carried most expanded thyroid clonotypes exceeding 0.001 frequency.

For repertoire sequencing, the TCR beta CDR3 regions were amplified from RNA transcripts. First-round RT-PCR relied on HTBI primers, and a second-round multiplex PCR came next. TCRdb independently ran MiXCR on the multiplex PCR reads; one entry per CDR3 protein. The sample lists roughly 1.1 million distinct CDR3 sequences; approximately 35% were seen once. The TCR sequence derives from an adult man with Graves' hyperthyroidism. The sample was peripheral blood or thyroid tissue (not recorded which). This chain joins TRBV12-3 or TRBV12-4 and TRBJ2-5; possibly TRBD1 for D (6 bases). CDR3: CASSRATGQETQYF. CDR3 DNA: TGTGCCAGCAGTAGGGCGACAGGCCAAGAGACCCAGTACTTC.